This TCR beta chain is from a study of T cells after yellow fever vaccination. Via MiXCR, TCRdb re-called the 5' RACE reads, giving one row per CDR3 protein. The sample consists of hundreds of thousands of distinct CDR3 sequences, 11% of them appearing once. This clonotype has a handful of counts. Germline CDR1 and CDR2: SEHNR and FQNEAQ (reference sequence). V lost 1 base and J 3 bases, leaving 15 bases between the germline ends. CDR3 size: 16 residues. This rearrangement joins TRBV7-9 to TRBJ1-2; D uncertain. This TCR was recovered from a man between 18 and 35 years old who received the YFV17D yellow fever vaccine. The sample was PBMCs, taken on the day of the first yellow fever vaccination. The CDR3 DNA reads as TGTGCCAGCAGCTTAGGAGTTTCACAGAGTGACTATGGCTACACCTTC. Translation: CASSLGVSQSDYGYTF.